The present TCR beta chain was sequenced within a study of shared clonotypes between healthy human individuals. Study-wide background: A donor's plate count was three for CD4 naive and three for CD4 memory; CD8 naive had two and CD8 memory one. Whole-study findings and limits: What limited the represented genetic and exposure-history diversity was the small number of donors.

Worth noting for this clone: Its target is unknown. The sample contains more than one DNA sequence encoding this CDR3.

Measured with immunoSEQ multiplex PCR; TCRdb has only the in-frame clones, and not every one. This sample has over a million clones, with about 75% found just once. The ends were cut back, 2 bases at V and 3 bases at J, with 8 bases in the middle. CDR1 is SGHRS, CDR2 YFSETQ, per germline. CDR3 size: 14 residues. The sample was memory CD4+ T cells sorted from blood. Sample subset: CD45RA-negative fraction. This clonotype originated in a man between 18 and 35 years old in good health. The chain joins TRBV5-1 to TRBJ2-2; D is undetermined. For the CDR3, the DNA is TGCGCCAGCAGCTTTACGGGTGACACCGGGGAGCTGTTTTTT. This gives the protein CASSFTGDTGELFF.